This TCR beta chain was recovered during a study of cytomegalovirus exposure and HLA in healthy donors. Findings and limits, study-wide: TCR beta chains numbering some 160 were designated cytomegalovirus-associated.

A remark on this clone: Its cognate antigen is unknown.

Germline CDR1 is SQVTM and CDR2 is ANQGSEA. The V end was cut by 6 bases, the J end by 2 bases, with 11 bases between. The CDR3 contains 12 residues. The PCR contained 60 Vbeta and 13 Jbeta primers. Per the authors' pipeline: About 12 million shared chains were among the roughly 78 million unique TCR beta chains that a later analysis counted. Assay: immunoSEQ multiplex PCR; the TCRdb copy retains only in-frame clones and omits some. V, J and clone size are taken as reported in that table, and D and trimming were inferred from the DNA itself. The table lists about 190,000 clones, around four fifths of them singletons.

The receptor was isolated from a man in his forties in good health and CMV-seropositive. The chain employs TRBV29-1 and TRBJ2-7; D perhaps matches TRBD1 (5 bases). Sequencing used PBMCs. The CDR3 loop is CSVGADPYEQYF. The CDR3 DNA is TGCAGCGTAGGGGCGGACCCCTACGAGCAGTACTTC.